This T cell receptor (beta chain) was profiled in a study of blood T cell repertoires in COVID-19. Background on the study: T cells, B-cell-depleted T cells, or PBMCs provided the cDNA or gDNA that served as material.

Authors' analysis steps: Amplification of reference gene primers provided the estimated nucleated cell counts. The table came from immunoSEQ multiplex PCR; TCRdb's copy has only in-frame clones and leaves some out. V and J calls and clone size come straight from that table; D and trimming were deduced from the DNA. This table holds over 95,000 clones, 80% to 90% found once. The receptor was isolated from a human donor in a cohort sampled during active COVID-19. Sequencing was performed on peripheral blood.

The CDR3: CASSFRGQGGTDTQYF. Written as DNA, the CDR3 is TGTGCCAGCAGTTTCCGGGGACAGGGGGGCACAGATACGCAGTATTTT. The rearrangement joins TRBV27 to TRBJ2-3, with 11 bases that match TRBD1. The CDR3 loop spans 16 amino acids. Germline lookup yields CDR1 MNHEY and CDR2 SMNVEV (reference sequence). V was clipped by 3 bases and J by 1 base; unmatched bases: 3.